The 13 T cell receptor beta chains below all came from one sample that was sequenced in a study of shared clonotypes between healthy human individuals. Using immunoSEQ multiplex PCR, the repertoire was profiled, and TCRdb retains in-frame clones only, with some absent. Of around 2.3 million clones in the sample, more than 90% were seen once. What was sequenced was naive CD4+ T cells sorted from blood. The subset is: CD45RA+ positively selected. The origin of the receptors is a man younger than 30 in good health.

The count of this clone is one. The chain uses TRBV11-2 and TRBJ1-2, with D unresolved. Germline assignment: CDR1 SGHAT and CDR2 FQNNGV. With 1 base removed from V and 4 bases from J, the gap between germline ends came to 4 bases. This CDR3 is built from 12 residues. The CDR3 coding sequence is TGTGCCAGCAGCTTAGGAATCTATGGCTACACCTTC. Its translation is CASSLGIYGYTF.

This chain uses TRBV7-2 with TRBJ2-1; TRBD2 agrees at 10 bases. The germline gives CDR1 SGHTA, CDR2 FQGNSA. V lost 6 bases and J lost 4; bases outside the gene matches: 12. This CDR3 has 17 amino acids. CDR3 bases: TGTGCCAGCAGGTTCCTAGCGGGGGCCTTAAATTACAATGAGCAGTTCTTC. It yields the protein CASRFLAGALNYNEQFF.

About this clone: Other nucleotide sequences from this sample produce the same CDR3. The chain carries TRBV7-9 and TRBJ1-4; 7 positions agree with TRBD1. Germline V gene lookup returns CDR1 SEHNR and CDR2 FQNEAQ (reference sequence). V trimming: 4 bases; J trimming: 5 bases; junction bases outside the gene matches: 4. This CDR3 contains 14 residues. For the CDR3, the DNA is TGTGCCAGCAGCTCGACAGGGCCAAATGAAAAACTGTTTTTT. Encoded protein: CASSSTGPNEKLFF.

This clone has more than one count but fewer than ten. The chain uses TRBV10-3 and TRBJ1-2, with D uncertain. Deletions cut 2 bases from V and 6 bases from J, with 10 bases between. The CDR3 totals 13 residues. From germline, CDR1 is ENHRY and CDR2 SYGVKD. The CDR3 reads CAISEVYFHGYTF. CDR3 in DNA: TGTGCCATCAGTGAGGTGTACTTCCATGGCTACACCTTC.

V gene TRBV27 combines with J gene TRBJ1-2, with 7 bases aligning to TRBD1. The CDR3 runs 14 residues. The junction had 13 bases not matched to a gene; V was cut back by 7 bases and J by 8 bases. From germline, CDR1 is MNHEY and CDR2 SMNVEV (reference sequence). In DNA form, the CDR3 reads TGTGCCAGCAATTCGACAGGGCGCACGGGAGGCTACACCTTC. This sequence encodes CASNSTGRTGGYTF.

The V call is TRBV11-2, the J call TRBJ1-3; perhaps TRBD1 as D (6 bases). This CDR3 spans 15 amino acids. CDR1 is SGHAT, CDR2 FQNNGV, per germline. V was shortened by 3 bases and J by 4 bases, with 13 bases between the two germline ends. The CDR3 DNA follows: TGTGCCAGCAGCTTCTCCCAGGGGACGGGAAACACCATATATTTT. Amino acids: CASSFSQGTGNTIYF.

The V call is TRBV7-9, the J call TRBJ1-4; no firm D call. Germline V lookup: CDR1 SEHNR, CDR2 FQNEAQ (reference sequence). V shed 6 bases and J shed 0 bases, with 20 bases lying between them. The CDR3 contains 18 residues. CDR3 in DNA: TGTGCCAGCAGACTTGCCCTGGAGGAGCGCGCAACTAATGAAAAACTGTTTTTT. Its protein product is CASRLALEERATNEKLFF. Filled out from reference TRBV7-9 and TRBJ1-4, the complete variable domain reads DTGVSQNPRHKITKRGQNVTFRCDPISEHNRLYWYRQTLGQGPEFLTYFQNEAQLEKSRLLSDRFSAERPKGSFSTLEIQRTEQGDSAMYLCASRLALEERATNEKLFFGSGTQLSVL.

This clone was detected only once. This chain's CDR3 is CASSMDRNSEKLFF. In DNA form, the CDR3 reads TGTGCCAGCAGCATGGACAGGAATTCTGAAAAACTGTTTTTT. The gene calls are TRBV6-4 and TRBJ1-4, with TRBD1 identical over 7 bases. Trimming removed 6 bases from V and 7 bases from J; junction bases left unmatched: 8. This CDR3 region has 14 residues. The germline CDR1 and CDR2 sequences are MRHNA and SNTAGT.

The V call is TRBV25-1, the J call TRBJ2-4; 11 nucleotides align to TRBD1. CDR1 is MGHDK and CDR2 is SYGVNS in the germline V gene. The trim removed 4 bases at V and 5 bases at J, leaving 7 bases unmatched. This CDR3 has 16 amino acids. This CDR3 is CASSGRTGGFQNIQYF. The CDR3 region has the DNA TGTGCCAGCAGTGGTCGGACAGGGGGCTTCCAAAACATTCAGTACTTC. Filled out from reference TRBV25-1 and TRBJ2-4, the complete variable domain reads EADIYQTPRYLVIGTGKKITLECSQTMGHDKMYWYQQDPGMELHLIHYSYGVNSTEKGDLSSESTVSRIRTEHFPLTLESARPSHTSQYLCASSGRTGGFQNIQYFGAGTRLSVL.

The V and J genes are TRBV28 and TRBJ2-7, with D perhaps given as TRBD1 or TRBD2 (5 bases each). Trimming removed 2 bases from V and 11 bases from J, with 16 bases in between. Per germline, CDR1 MDHEN and CDR2 SYDVKM. The CDR3 contains 13 residues. CDR3 nucleotide sequence: TGTGCCAGCAGTTTACGGCGCCGGGGCGAAGAGTACTTC. Encoded protein: CASSLRRRGEEYF.

This chain uses TRBV7-2 with TRBJ2-7, with a weak D call TRBD2 (5 bases). The CDR3 runs to 13 residues. Germline V gives CDR1 SGHTA, CDR2 FQGNSA. V gave up 3 bases and J gave up 4 bases, with 10 bases separating them. CDR3 in DNA: TGTGCCAGCAGCTTGCCCCCGGGGTACGAGCAGTACTTC. Residues: CASSLPPGYEQYF.

The genes are TRBV10-3 and TRBJ1-1; D possibly corresponds to TRBD1 (6 bases). V dropped 3 bases and J dropped 5 bases, with 10 bases sitting between them. Looked up from germline, CDR1 is ENHRY and CDR2 is SYGVKD. CDR3 length: 13 amino acids. Here the CDR3 DNA reads TGTGCCATCAGTGACGGGGGGCGGACTGAAGCTTTCTTT. Protein sequence: CAISDGGRTEAFF.

The chain is built from TRBV9 and TRBJ1-4; a possible D gene is TRBD1 (5 bases). Germline V gene data show CDR1 as SGDLS and CDR2 as YYNGEE. V was trimmed by 7 bases and J by 2 bases, leaving 12 bases between them. This CDR3 has 14 amino acids. The CDR3: CASSSGATNEKLFF. The CDR3 DNA sequence: TGTGCCAGCTCTAGCGGGGCCACTAATGAAAAACTGTTTTTT.